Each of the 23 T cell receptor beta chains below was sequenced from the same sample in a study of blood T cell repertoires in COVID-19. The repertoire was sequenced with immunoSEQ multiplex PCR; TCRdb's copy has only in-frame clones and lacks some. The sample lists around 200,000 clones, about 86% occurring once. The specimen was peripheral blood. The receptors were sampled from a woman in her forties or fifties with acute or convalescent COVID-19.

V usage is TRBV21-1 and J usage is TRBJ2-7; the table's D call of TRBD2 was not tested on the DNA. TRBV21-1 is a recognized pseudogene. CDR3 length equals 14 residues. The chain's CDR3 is CALPKSEETYEQYF. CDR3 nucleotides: TGTGCTCTCCCCAAAAGCGAAGAAACCTACGAGCAGTACTTC.

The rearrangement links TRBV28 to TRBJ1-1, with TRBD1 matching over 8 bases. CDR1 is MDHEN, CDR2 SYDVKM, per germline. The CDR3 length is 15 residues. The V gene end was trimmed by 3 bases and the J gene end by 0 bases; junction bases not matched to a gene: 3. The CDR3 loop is CASSLGDRMNTEAFF. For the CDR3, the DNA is TGTGCCAGCAGTTTGGGGGACAGGATGAACACTGAAGCTTTCTTT.

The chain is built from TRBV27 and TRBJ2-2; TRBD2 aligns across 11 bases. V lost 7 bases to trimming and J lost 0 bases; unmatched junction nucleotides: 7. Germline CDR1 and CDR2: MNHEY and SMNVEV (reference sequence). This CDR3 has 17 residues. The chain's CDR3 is CASTKPTSGANTGELFF. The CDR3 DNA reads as TGTGCCAGCACCAAACCGACTAGCGGGGCGAACACCGGGGAGCTGTTTTTT.

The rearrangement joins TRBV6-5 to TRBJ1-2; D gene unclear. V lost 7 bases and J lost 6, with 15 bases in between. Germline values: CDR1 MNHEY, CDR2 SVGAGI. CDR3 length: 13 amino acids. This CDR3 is CASNLYEGDGYTF. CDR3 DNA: TGTGCCAGCAACTTATACGAGGGAGATGGCTACACCTTC.

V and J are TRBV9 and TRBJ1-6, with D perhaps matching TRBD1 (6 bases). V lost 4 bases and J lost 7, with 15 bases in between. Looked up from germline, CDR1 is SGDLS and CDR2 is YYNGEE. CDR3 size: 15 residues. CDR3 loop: CASSPRAGDNSPLHF. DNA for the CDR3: TGTGCCAGCAGCCCCCGGGCAGGGGACAATTCACCCCTCCACTTT.

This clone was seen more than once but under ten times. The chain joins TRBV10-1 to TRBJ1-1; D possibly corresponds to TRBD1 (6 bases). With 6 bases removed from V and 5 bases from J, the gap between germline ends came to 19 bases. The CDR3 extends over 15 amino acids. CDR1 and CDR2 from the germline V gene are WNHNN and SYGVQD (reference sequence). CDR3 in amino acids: CASSKSSRGKTEAFF. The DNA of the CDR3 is TGCGCCAGCAGCAAGAGCTCAAGGGGGAAGACTGAAGCTTTCTTT.

CDR3 amino acids: CASSDRGMNTEAFF. The CDR3 DNA reads as TGCGCCAGCAGTGACAGGGGAATGAACACTGAAGCTTTCTTT. The chain carries TRBV10-2 and TRBJ1-1, with D perhaps TRBD1 (6 bases). Trimming took 3 bases from V and 0 from J, leaving 8 bases between them. The length of the CDR3 is 14 residues. The germline CDR1 and CDR2 sequences are WSHSY and SAAADI.

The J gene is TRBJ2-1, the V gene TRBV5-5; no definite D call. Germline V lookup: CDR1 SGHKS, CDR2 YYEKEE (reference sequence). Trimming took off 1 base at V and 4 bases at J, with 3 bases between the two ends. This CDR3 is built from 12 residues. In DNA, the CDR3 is TGTGCCAGCAGCTTGTCATACAATGAGCAGTTCTTC. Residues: CASSLSYNEQFF.

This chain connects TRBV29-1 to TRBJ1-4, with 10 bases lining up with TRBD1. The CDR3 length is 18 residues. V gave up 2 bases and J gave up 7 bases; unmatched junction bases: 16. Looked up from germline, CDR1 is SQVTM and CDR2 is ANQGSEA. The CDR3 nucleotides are TGCAGCGTTGAACCAAGTCCCGGGACAGGGGACGGCGGTGAAAAACTGTTTTTT. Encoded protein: CSVEPSPGTGDGGEKLFF.

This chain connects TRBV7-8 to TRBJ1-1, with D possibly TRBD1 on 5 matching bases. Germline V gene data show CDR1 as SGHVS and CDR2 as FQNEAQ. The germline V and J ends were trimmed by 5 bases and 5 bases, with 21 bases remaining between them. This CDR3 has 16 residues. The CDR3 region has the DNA TGTGCCAGCAGCCCGAGGACATCGTTTGGGTCTACTGAAGCTTTCTTT. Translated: CASSPRTSFGSTEAFF.

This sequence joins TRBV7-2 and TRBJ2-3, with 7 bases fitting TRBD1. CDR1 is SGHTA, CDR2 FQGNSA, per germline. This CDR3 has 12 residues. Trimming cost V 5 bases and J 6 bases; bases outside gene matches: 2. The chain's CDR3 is CASSQTGDTQYF. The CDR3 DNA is TGTGCCAGCAGCCAGACAGGGGATACGCAGTATTTT.

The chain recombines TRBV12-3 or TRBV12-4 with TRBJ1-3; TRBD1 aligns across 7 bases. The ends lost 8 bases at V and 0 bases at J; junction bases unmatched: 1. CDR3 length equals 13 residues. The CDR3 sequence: CASGDSSGNTIYF. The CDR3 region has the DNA TGTGCCAGCGGGGACAGCTCTGGAAACACCATATATTTT.

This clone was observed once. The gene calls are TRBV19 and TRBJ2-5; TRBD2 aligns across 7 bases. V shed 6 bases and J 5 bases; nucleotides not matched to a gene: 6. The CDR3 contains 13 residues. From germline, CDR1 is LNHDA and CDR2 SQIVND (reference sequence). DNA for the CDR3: TGTGCCAGTAGGCGGGGAGGGAGGGAGACCCAGTACTTC. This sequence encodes CASRRGGRETQYF. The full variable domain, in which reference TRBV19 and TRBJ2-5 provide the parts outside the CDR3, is DGGITQSPKYLFRKEGQNVTLSCEQNLNHDAMYWYRQDPGQGLRLIYYSQIVNDFQKGDIAEGYSVSREKKESFPLTVTSAQKNPTAFYLCASRRGGRETQYFGPGTRLLVL.

CDR3 residues: CASSLNRGMYGYTF. CDR3 DNA: TGTGCCAGCAGTTTGAACAGGGGAATGTATGGCTACACCTTC. This chain joins TRBV6-5 and TRBJ1-2; 7 bases are a match to TRBD1. The CDR3 extends over 14 amino acids. Germline V gene data show CDR1 as MNHEY and CDR2 as SVGAGI. V lost 4 bases to trimming and J lost 5 bases; unmatched junction nucleotides: 7.

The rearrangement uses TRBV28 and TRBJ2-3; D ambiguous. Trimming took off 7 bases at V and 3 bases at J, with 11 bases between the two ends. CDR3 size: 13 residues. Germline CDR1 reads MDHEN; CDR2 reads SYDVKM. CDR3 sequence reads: CASNPQQTDTQYF. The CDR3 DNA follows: TGTGCCAGCAATCCTCAACAGACAGATACGCAGTATTTT.

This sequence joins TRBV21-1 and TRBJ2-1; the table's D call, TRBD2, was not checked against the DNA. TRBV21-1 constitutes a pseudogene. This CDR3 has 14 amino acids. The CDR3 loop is CASSPSGSYNEQFF. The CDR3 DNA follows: TGTGCCAGCAGCCCTAGCGGGAGTTACAATGAGCAGTTCTTC.

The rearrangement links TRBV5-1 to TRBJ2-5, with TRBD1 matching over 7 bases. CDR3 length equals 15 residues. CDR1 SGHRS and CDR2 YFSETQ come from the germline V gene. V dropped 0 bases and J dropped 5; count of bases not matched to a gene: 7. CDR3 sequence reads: CASSLEPDRVETQYF. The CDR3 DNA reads TGCGCCAGCAGCTTGGAGCCCGACAGGGTGGAGACCCAGTACTTC.

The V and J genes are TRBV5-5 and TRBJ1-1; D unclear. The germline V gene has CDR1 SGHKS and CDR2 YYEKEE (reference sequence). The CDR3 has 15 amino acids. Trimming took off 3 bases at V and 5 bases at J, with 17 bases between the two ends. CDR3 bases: TGTGCCAGCAGCTCGTTACTCGTGGAGTGGACTGAAGCTTTCTTT. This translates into CASSSLLVEWTEAFF.

The CDR3 is CATSERDRPYTGELFF. The CDR3 DNA reads TGTGCCACCAGTGAACGGGACAGGCCTTACACCGGGGAGCTGTTTTTT. V usage is TRBV24-1 and J usage is TRBJ2-2; 8 nucleotides align to TRBD1. Per germline, CDR1 KGHDR and CDR2 SFDVKD. The CDR3 covers 16 residues. J lost 3 bases, V lost 4 bases, and 6 bases had no gene match.

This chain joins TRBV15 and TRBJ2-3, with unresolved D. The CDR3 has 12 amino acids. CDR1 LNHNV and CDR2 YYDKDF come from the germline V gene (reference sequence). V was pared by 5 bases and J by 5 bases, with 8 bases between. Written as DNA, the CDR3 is TGTGCCACCAGCCCATCAGGAGATACGCAGTATTTT. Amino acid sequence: CATSPSGDTQYF.

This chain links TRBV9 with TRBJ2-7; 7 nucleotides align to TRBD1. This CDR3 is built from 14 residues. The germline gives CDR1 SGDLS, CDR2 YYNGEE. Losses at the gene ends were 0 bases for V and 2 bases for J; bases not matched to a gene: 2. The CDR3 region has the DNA TGTGCCAGCAGCGTAGGGACAGGCCCCTACGAGCAGTACTTC. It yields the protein CASSVGTGPYEQYF. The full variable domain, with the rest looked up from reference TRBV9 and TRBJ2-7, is DSGVTQTPKHLITATGQRVTLRCSPRSGDLSVYWYQQSLDQGLQFLIQYYNGEERAKGNILERFSAQQFPDLHSELNLSSLELGDSALYFCASSVGTGPYEQYFGPGTRLTVT.

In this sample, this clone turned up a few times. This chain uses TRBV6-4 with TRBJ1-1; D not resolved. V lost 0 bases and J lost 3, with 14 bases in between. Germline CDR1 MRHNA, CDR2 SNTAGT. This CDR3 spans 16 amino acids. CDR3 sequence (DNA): TGTGCCAGCAGTGACTCGTTCGGAGGATCAGACACTGAAGCTTTCTTT. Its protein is CASSDSFGGSDTEAFF.

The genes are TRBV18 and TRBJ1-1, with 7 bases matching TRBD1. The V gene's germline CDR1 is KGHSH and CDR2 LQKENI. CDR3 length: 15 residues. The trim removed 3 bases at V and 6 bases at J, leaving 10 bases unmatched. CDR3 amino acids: CASSPGQWQDAEAFF. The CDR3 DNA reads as TGTGCCAGCTCACCGGGACAGTGGCAGGACGCTGAAGCTTTCTTT.